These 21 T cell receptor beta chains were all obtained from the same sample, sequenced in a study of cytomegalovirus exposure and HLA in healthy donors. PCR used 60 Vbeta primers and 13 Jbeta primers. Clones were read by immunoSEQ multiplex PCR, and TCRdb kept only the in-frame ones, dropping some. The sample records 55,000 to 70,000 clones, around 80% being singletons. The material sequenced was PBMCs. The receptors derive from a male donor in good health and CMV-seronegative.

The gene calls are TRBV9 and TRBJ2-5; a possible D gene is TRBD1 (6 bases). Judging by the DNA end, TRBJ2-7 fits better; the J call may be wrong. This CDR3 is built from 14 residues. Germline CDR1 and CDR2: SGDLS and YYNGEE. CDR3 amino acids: CASSVGTASYEQYF. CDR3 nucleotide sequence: TGTGCCAGCAGCGTAGGGACAGCATCCTACGAGCAGTACTTC.

This chain's CDR3 is CASSLVAGVGANVLTF. The CDR3 DNA sequence: TGTGCCAGCAGCCTGGTAGCGGGGGTCGGGGCCAACGTCCTGACTTTC. The rearrangement uses TRBV27 and TRBJ2-6, with TRBD2 matching over 9 bases. The CDR3 covers 16 residues. The J segment lost 4 bases and the V segment lost 6 bases, leaving 7 bases of the junction unmatched. Germline CDR1 is MNHEY and CDR2 is SMNVEV (reference sequence).

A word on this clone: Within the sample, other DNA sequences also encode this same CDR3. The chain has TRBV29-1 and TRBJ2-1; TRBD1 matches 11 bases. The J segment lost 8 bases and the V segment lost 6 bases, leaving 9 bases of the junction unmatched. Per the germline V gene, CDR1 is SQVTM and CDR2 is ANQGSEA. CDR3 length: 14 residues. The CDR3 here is CSVPSGQGGDEQFF. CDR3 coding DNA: TGCAGCGTCCCTTCGGGACAGGGGGGGGATGAGCAGTTCTTC.

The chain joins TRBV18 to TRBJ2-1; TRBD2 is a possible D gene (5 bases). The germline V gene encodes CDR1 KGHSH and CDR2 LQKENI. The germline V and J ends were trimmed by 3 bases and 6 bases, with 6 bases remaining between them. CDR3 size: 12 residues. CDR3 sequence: CASSPEGNEQFF. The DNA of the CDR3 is TGTGCCAGCTCACCCGAGGGCAATGAGCAGTTCTTC.

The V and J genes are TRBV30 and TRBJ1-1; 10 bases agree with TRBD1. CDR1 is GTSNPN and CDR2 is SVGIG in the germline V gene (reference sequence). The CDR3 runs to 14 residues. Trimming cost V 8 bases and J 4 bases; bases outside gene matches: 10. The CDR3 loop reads CAQETGGYGTEAFF. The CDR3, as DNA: TGTGCCCAAGAGACAGGGGGCTATGGCACTGAAGCTTTCTTT. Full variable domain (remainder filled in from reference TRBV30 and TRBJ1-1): SQTIHQWPATLVQPVGSPLSLECTVEGTSNPNLYWYRQAAGRGLQLLFYSVGIGQISSEVPQNLSASRPQDRQFILSSKKLLLSDSGFYLCAQETGGYGTEAFFGQGTRLTVV.

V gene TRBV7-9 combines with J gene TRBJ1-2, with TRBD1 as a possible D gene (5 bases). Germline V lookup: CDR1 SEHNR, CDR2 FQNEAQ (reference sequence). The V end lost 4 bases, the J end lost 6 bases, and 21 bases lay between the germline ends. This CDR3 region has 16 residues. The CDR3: CASSSGPRGGLDGYTF. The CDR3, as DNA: TGTGCCAGCAGCTCCGGCCCGAGGGGAGGGTTAGATGGCTACACCTTC.

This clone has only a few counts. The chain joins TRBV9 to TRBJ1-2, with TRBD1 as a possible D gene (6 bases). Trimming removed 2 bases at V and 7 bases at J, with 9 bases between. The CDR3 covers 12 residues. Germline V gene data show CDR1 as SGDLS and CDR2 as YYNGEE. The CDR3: CASSVGQRGYTF. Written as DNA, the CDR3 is TGTGCCAGCAGCGTCGGACAGCGTGGCTACACCTTC.

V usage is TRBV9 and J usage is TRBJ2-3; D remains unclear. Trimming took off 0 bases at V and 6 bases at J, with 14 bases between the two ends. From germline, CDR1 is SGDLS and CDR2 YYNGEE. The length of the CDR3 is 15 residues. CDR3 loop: CASSVEETQADTQYF. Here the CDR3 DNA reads TGTGCCAGCAGCGTAGAGGAAACCCAGGCTGATACGCAGTATTTT. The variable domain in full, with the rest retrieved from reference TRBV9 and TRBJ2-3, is DSGVTQTPKHLITATGQRVTLRCSPRSGDLSVYWYQQSLDQGLQFLIQYYNGEERAKGNILERFSAQQFPDLHSELNLSSLELGDSALYFCASSVEETQADTQYFGPGTRLTVL.

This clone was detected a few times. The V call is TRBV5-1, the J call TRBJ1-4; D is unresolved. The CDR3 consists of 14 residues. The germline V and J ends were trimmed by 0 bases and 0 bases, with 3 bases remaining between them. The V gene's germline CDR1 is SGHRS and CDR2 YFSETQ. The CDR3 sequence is CASSLAATNEKLFF. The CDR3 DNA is TGCGCCAGCAGCTTGGCGGCAACTAATGAAAAACTGTTTTTT.

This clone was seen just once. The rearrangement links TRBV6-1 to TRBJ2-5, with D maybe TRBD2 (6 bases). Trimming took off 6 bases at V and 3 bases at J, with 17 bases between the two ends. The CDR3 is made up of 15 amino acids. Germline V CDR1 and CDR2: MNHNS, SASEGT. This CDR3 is CASRKQIPGEETQYF. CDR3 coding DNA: TGTGCCAGCAGGAAACAGATCCCGGGGGAAGAGACCCAGTACTTC.

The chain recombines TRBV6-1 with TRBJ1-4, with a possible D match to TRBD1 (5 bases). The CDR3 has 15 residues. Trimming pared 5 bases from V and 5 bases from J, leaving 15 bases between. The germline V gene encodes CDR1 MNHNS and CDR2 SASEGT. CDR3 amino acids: CASSHNRNRNEKLFF. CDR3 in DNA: TGTGCCAGCAGTCATAACAGGAACAGAAATGAAAAACTGTTTTTT.

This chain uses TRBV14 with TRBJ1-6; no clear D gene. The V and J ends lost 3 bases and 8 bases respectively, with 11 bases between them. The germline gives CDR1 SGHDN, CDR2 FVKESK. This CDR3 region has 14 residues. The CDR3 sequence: CASSQTGAYSPLHF. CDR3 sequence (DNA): TGTGCCAGCAGCCAGACCGGAGCATATTCACCCCTCCACTTT.

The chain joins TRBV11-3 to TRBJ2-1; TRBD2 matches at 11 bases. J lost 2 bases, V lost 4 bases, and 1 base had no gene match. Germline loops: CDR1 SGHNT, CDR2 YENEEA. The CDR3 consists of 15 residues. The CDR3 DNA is TGTGCCAGCAGCTCGACTAGCGGGGCCTACAATGAGCAGTTCTTC. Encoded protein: CASSSTSGAYNEQFF.

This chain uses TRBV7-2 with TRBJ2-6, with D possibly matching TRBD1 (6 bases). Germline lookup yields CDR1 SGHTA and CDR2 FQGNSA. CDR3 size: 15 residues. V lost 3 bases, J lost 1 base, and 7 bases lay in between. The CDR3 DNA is TGTGCCAGCAGCTTGGGACATTCTGGGGCCAACGTCCTGACTTTC. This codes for CASSLGHSGANVLTF.

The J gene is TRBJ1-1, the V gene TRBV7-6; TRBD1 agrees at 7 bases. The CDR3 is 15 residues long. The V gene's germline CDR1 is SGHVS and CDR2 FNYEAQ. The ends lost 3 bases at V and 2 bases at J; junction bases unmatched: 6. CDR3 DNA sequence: TGTGCCAGCAGCTTTTACAGGGGAAGTAACACTGAAGCTTTCTTT. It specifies CASSFYRGSNTEAFF.

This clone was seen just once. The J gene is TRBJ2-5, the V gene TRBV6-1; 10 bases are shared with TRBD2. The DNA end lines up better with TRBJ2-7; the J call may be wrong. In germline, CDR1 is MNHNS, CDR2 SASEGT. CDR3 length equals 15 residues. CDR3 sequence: CASSESSGSYYEQYF. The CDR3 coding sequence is TGTGCCAGCAGTGAATCTAGCGGGAGCTACTACGAGCAGTACTTC.

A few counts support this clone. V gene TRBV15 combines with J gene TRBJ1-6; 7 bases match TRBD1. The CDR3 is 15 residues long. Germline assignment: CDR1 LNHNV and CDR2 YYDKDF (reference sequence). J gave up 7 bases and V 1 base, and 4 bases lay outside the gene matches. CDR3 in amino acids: CATSRGTGRNSPLHF. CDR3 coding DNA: TGTGCCACCAGCAGAGGGACAGGCCGAAATTCACCCCTCCACTTT.

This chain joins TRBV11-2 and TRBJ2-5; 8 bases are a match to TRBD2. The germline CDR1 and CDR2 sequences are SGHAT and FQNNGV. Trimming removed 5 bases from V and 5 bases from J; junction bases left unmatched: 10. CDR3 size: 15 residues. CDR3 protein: CASSPGGPIGETQYF. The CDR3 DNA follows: TGTGCCAGCAGCCCGGGGGGGCCCATAGGGGAGACCCAGTACTTC.

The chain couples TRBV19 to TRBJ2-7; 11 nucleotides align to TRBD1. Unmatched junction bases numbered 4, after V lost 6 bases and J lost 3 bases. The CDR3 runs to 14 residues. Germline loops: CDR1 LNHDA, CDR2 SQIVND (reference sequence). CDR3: CASSGTGGSYEQYF. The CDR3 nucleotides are TGTGCCAGTAGCGGGACAGGGGGAAGCTACGAGCAGTACTTC.

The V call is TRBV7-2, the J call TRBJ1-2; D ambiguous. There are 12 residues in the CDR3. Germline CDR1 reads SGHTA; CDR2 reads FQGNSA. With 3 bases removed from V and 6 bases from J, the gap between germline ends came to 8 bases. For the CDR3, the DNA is TGTGCCAGCAGCTTCTCTCGGGATGGCTACACCTTC. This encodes CASSFSRDGYTF. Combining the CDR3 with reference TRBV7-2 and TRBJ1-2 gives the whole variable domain GAGVSQSPSNKVTEKGKDVELRCDPISGHTALYWYRQSLGQGLEFLIYFQGNSAPDKSGLPSDRFSAERTGGSVSTLTIQRTQQEDSAVYLCASSFSRDGYTFGSGTRLTVV.

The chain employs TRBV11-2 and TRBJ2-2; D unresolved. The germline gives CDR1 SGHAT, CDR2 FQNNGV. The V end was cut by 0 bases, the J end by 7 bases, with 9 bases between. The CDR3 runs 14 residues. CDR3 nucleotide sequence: TGTGCCAGCAGCTTAGATTCCCTCGGCGGGGAGCTGTTTTTT. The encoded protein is CASSLDSLGGELFF.